This T cell receptor (beta chain) appears in the sequencing data of a study of response to subunit inactivated influenza vaccine. Notes on the study in general: After each seasonal influenza vaccination, few new T cells are recruited, the authors suggested.

TCRdb itself ran the RT-PCR reads through MiXCR, one entry per CDR3 protein. The data hold about 540,000 distinct CDR3 sequences, with approximately 22% observed a single time. The CDR3 has 14 residues. Trimming stripped 8 bases from V and 1 base from J, with 14 bases between. With regard to this clonotype: The antigen is not known.

These data also formed part of another study, on T cells expressing NK-cell markers. This second study says: Scientists made TCR beta cDNA using 5'RACE template switching with UMIs. In several experiments, sorting was confined to alpha-beta TCR T cells through use of an anti-gamma-delta TCR antibody. Dominant NKG2C+ clonotypes made up roughly 1.0-7.0% of CD8+ T cells in about six donors. In a handful of donors, these clonotypes also led the CD3+CD56-NKG2C+ fraction.

The sample was CD4+ T cells sorted from PBMCs, taken about 12 days after vaccination. The gene calls are TRBV12-3 or TRBV12-4 and TRBJ1-1; no clear D gene. This TCR was recovered from a man over 45 who received an inactivated influenza vaccine. The CDR3 region is CASSSPEANTEAFF. Written as DNA, the CDR3 is TGTGCCAGCTCCTCCCCTGAGGCGAACACTGAAGCTTTCTTT.